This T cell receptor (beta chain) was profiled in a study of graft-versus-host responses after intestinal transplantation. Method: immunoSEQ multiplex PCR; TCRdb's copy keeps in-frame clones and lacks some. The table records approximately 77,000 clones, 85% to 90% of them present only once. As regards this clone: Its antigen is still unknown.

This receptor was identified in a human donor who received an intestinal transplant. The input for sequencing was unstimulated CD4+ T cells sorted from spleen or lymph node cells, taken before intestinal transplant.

The CDR3 DNA reads TGTGCCAGCAGACCGGGACTAGCAGGGGATACGCAGTATTTT. It codes for CASRPGLAGDTQYF. V is TRBV5-6 and J is TRBJ2-3; 9 bases align to TRBD2. The J segment lost 6 bases and the V segment lost 5 bases, leaving 7 bases of the junction unmatched. Germline CDR1 and CDR2: SGHDT and YYEEEE. CDR3 length: 14 amino acids. Complete variable domain (other parts from reference TRBV5-6 and TRBJ2-3): DAGVTQSPTHLIKTRGQQVTLRCSPKSGHDTVSWYQQALGQGPQFIFQYYEEEERQRGNFPDRFSGHQFPNYSSELNVNALLLGDSALYLCASRPGLAGDTQYFGPGTRLTVL.